Here is one T cell receptor beta chain with its context. The antigen is undetermined. The record originates from a study of T cells in localized non-small cell lung cancer. Here immunoSEQ multiplex PCR was the method, and the copy in TCRdb shows in-frame clones only, minus some. This table has under 50,000 clones, 81% appearing once. Trimming left V 3 bases short and J 2 bases short, with 17 bases between. The CDR3 is 17 residues long. Per germline, CDR1 SGHRS and CDR2 YFSETQ. Study results and limitations: Appearances in adjacent lung were noted for a median approximately 58 of the top 100 tumor clones. Uninvolved adjacent lung showed the highest T cell clonality, exceeding tumor. Without multi-region sequencing, intratumor heterogeneity could not be excluded.

The genes are TRBV5-1 and TRBJ2-2, with D possibly being TRBD1 (5 bases). Sample: peripheral blood mononuclear cells, taken before any cancer treatment. The TCR comes from a man aged 35 to 69 with stage III lung adenocarcinoma. DNA for the CDR3: TGCGCCAGCAGCTCCCCCGACAGAGGACCCAACACCGGGGAGCTGTTTTTT. Its protein is CASSSPDRGPNTGELFF.